These T cell receptor beta chains were read from a single sample in a study of blood T cell repertoires in COVID-19. Sequenced by immunoSEQ multiplex PCR; TCRdb stores in-frame clones only, minus some. The sample lists around 700,000 clones, 90% occurring once. The sequencing input was peripheral blood. These receptors were obtained from a woman aged 18-29 years with acute or convalescent COVID-19. Each CDR3 is given with its conserved first and last residue. The order of the fields is J gene, V gene, D gene, clone size, CDR3 protein, CDR3 DNA. D genes are given only for firm matches. Size is omitted from some rows. Given values are once, few, many or a class for expanded clones.

J: TRBJ1-2
V: TRBV19
D: -
size: -
CDR3: CASSPRTVDGYTF
DNA: TGTGCCAGTAGTCCCCGGACAGTGGATGGCTACACCTTC

J: TRBJ2-2
V: TRBV9
D: TRBD1
size: -
CDR3: CASSATGTGNTGELFF
DNA: TGTGCCAGCAGCGCTACCGGGACAGGGAACACCGGGGAGCTGTTTTTT

J: TRBJ1-3
V: TRBV25-1
D: -
size: -
CDR3: CASRDSTGSGNTIYF
DNA: TGTGCCAGCAGGGACAGTACAGGGTCTGGAAACACCATATATTTT

J: TRBJ1-2
V: TRBV19
D: -
size: -
CDR3: CASSPSADLAYGYTF
DNA: TGTGCCAGTAGTCCTTCGGCAGACTTAGCCTATGGCTACACCTTC

J: TRBJ2-1
V: TRBV11-2
D: -
size: -
CDR3: CASSREVEQFF
DNA: TGTGCCAGCAGCCGAGAGGTTGAGCAGTTCTTC

J: TRBJ1-2
V: TRBV7-2
D: -
size: -
CDR3: CASSPRDSGYTF
DNA: TGTGCCAGCAGCCCCCGAGACAGTGGCTACACCTTC

J: TRBJ2-3
V: TRBV4-3
D: -
size: -
CDR3: CASSQEGGGADTQYF
DNA: TGCGCCAGCAGCCAAGAGGGAGGGGGGGCGGATACGCAGTATTTT

J: TRBJ2-3
V: TRBV6-1
D: TRBD1
size: -
CDR3: CASSEVSGGEDTQYF
DNA: TGTGCCAGCAGTGAAGTGTCAGGGGGCGAGGATACGCAGTATTTT

J: TRBJ1-1
V: TRBV7-9
D: -
size: -
CDR3: CASSLSVRQQNTEAFF
DNA: TGTGCCAGCAGCTTATCCGTGCGGCAGCAGAACACTGAAGCTTTCTTT

J: TRBJ1-2
V: TRBV6-1
D: -
size: -
CDR3: CASSDVGGTF
DNA: TGTGCCAGCAGTGATGTGGGAGGCACCTTC

J: TRBJ1-2
V: TRBV5-1
D: -
size: -
CDR3: CASSPPDSWGYTF
DNA: TGCGCCAGCAGCCCGCCGGACAGCTGGGGCTACACCTTC

J: TRBJ1-2
V: TRBV18
D: -
size: -
CDR3: CASSPTYNSHDLYNYGYTF
DNA: TGTGCCAGCTCACCTACCTATAATTCGCACGATCTATACAACTATGGCTACACCTTC

J: TRBJ1-1
V: TRBV6-6
D: -
size: few
CDR3: CASSYPLGGAQAFF
DNA: TGTGCCAGCAGTTACCCCCTCGGGGGGGCCCAAGCTTTCTTT

J: TRBJ2-7
V: TRBV18
D: -
size: -
CDR3: CASSPGNRGEQYF
DNA: TGTGCCAGCTCACCTGGCAACCGGGGCGAGCAGTACTTC

J: TRBJ2-5
V: TRBV5-1
D: TRBD1
size: -
CDR3: CASTRSQGRQETQYF
DNA: TGCGCCAGCACCCGCTCACAGGGGCGGCAAGAGACCCAGTACTTC

J: TRBJ1-2
V: TRBV21-1
D: -
size: -
CDR3: CASSKESKTTGWGTCSDYGYTF
DNA: TGTGCCAGCAGCAAAGAAAGTAAAACGACAGGGTGGGGAACCTGTTCTGACTATGGCTACACCTTC

J: TRBJ2-3
V: TRBV27
D: TRBD2
size: -
CDR3: CASSSPRGGEFTDTQYF
DNA: TGTGCCAGCAGTTCCCCCCGGGGGGGAGAATTCACAGATACGCAGTATTTT

J: TRBJ2-2
V: TRBV2
D: TRBD2
size: -
CDR3: CASLGTRGTGELFF
DNA: TGTGCCAGCCTAGGGACTAGAGGGACCGGGGAGCTGTTTTTT

J: TRBJ2-7
V: TRBV4-3
D: TRBD1
size: -
CDR3: CASSQDVGQGPEQYF
DNA: TGCGCCAGCAGCCAAGATGTGGGACAGGGTCCCGAGCAGTACTTC

J: TRBJ1-2
V: TRBV19
D: TRBD1
size: few
CDR3: CASIQRGRGGYTF
DNA: TGTGCCAGTATCCAAAGGGGGCGCGGTGGCTACACCTTC

J: TRBJ1-1
V: TRBV7-3
D: -
size: -
CDR3: CASSLIPGSDTEAFF
DNA: TGTGCCAGCAGCTTAATACCGGGGTCGGACACTGAAGCTTTCTTT

J: TRBJ1-2
V: TRBV7-2
D: TRBD1
size: once
CDR3: CASSSQQGADYGYTF
DNA: TGTGCCAGCAGCTCTCAACAGGGGGCGGACTATGGCTACACCTTC

J: TRBJ2-1
V: TRBV11-2
D: TRBD2
size: -
CDR3: CASSEGALVAGAYYNEQFF
DNA: TGTGCCAGCAGCGAAGGGGCCCTCGTAGCGGGGGCCTACTACAATGAGCAGTTCTTC

J: TRBJ1-2
V: TRBV6-4
D: -
size: -
CDR3: CASVIPDSYGYTF
DNA: TGTGCCAGCGTTATTCCTGACTCATATGGCTACACCTTC

J: TRBJ1-4
V: TRBV11-2
D: TRBD1
size: few
CDR3: CASRPTGGSGEKLFF
DNA: TGTGCCAGCAGACCAACAGGGGGCTCAGGGGAAAAACTGTTTTTT

J: TRBJ1-2
V: TRBV5-8
D: -
size: -
CDR3: CASSPGAEASNYGYTF
DNA: TGTGCCAGCAGCCCGGGAGCGGAGGCTTCTAACTATGGCTACACCTTC

J: TRBJ2-7
V: TRBV21-1
D: -
size: -
CDR3: CASSAETGSDPYEQYF
DNA: TGTGCCAGCAGCGCCGAGACAGGGAGTGATCCCTACGAGCAGTACTTC

J: TRBJ1-5
V: TRBV6-5
D: -
size: -
CDR3: CASSYAQGGQPQHF
DNA: TGTGCCAGCAGTTACGCCCAGGGAGGGCAGCCCCAGCATTTT

J: TRBJ1-2
V: TRBV7-2
D: TRBD1
size: -
CDR3: CASSSLPTGTDYGYTF
DNA: TGTGCCAGCAGCTCCCTACCGACAGGGACCGACTATGGCTACACCTTC

J: TRBJ1-4
V: TRBV6-6
D: -
size: -
CDR3: CASSNQGAKLFF
DNA: TGTGCCAGCAGTAACCAGGGCGCTAAACTGTTTTTT

J: TRBJ1-2
V: TRBV5-6
D: -
size: -
CDR3: CASSLTETYGYTF
DNA: TGTGCCAGCAGCTTAACAGAGACCTATGGCTACACCTTC

J: TRBJ2-1
V: TRBV29-1
D: TRBD1
size: -
CDR3: CSVRTGGYNEQFF
DNA: TGCAGCGTACGGACAGGGGGCTACAATGAGCAGTTCTTC

J: TRBJ1-5
V: TRBV5-1
D: -
size: once
CDR3: CATHDSGNQPQHF
DNA: TGCGCCACCCATGACAGCGGCAATCAGCCCCAGCATTTT

J: TRBJ1-5
V: TRBV5-4
D: -
size: -
CDR3: CATSSGSEPQHF
DNA: TGTGCCACCAGCTCAGGGTCGGAGCCCCAGCATTTT

J: TRBJ2-7
V: TRBV19
D: -
size: few
CDR3: CASSISGNAVYSYEQYF
DNA: TGTGCCAGTAGTATATCGGGGAATGCAGTCTACTCCTACGAGCAGTACTTC

J: TRBJ1-2
V: TRBV6-5
D: -
size: once
CDR3: CASGGAGLNGYTF
DNA: TGTGCCAGCGGAGGGGCAGGGCTTAATGGCTACACCTTC

J: TRBJ1-1
V: TRBV27
D: TRBD1
size: -
CDR3: CASSLTTGTEAFF
DNA: TGTGCCAGCAGTTTAACGACAGGGACTGAAGCTTTCTTT

J: TRBJ1-4
V: TRBV28
D: TRBD1
size: -
CDR3: CASLEGANEKLFF
DNA: TGTGCCAGCTTGGAGGGGGCCAATGAAAAACTGTTTTTT

J: TRBJ2-5
V: TRBV7-6
D: -
size: -
CDR3: CASSLGEQTQYF
DNA: TGTGCCAGCAGCTTAGGCGAACAGACCCAGTACTTC

J: TRBJ1-2
V: TRBV19
D: TRBD1
size: -
CDR3: CASSQFRGSGYGYTF
DNA: TGTGCCAGTAGCCAATTCAGGGGGTCAGGGTATGGCTACACCTTC

J: TRBJ2-7
V: TRBV5-1
D: -
size: -
CDR3: CASSLVTGTEQYF
DNA: TGCGCCAGCAGCTTGGTTACAGGTACAGAGCAGTACTTC

J: TRBJ1-2
V: TRBV11-1
D: TRBD1
size: -
CDR3: CASSLTGLSGYTF
DNA: TGTGCCAGCAGCTTGACAGGGCTAAGTGGCTACACCTTC